Listed below are T cell receptor beta chains from one sample, sequenced in a study of cytotoxic CD8 clonotypes in ibrutinib-treated CLL. Using immunoSEQ multiplex PCR, the repertoire was profiled, and TCRdb retains in-frame clones only, with some absent. The sample carries 250,000 to 350,000 clones, around 76% recorded once. Sequencing used PBMCs, obtained at disease progression, from a patient treated with ibrutinib. These receptors were taken from a human donor with chronic lymphocytic leukemia. Both conserved end residues are part of each CDR3. D genes are given only for firm matches. Only some rows state a clone size, as once, few, many or a class for expanded clones.

abundance	v_gene	j_gene	d_gene	CDR3aa	CDR3nt
.	TRBV15	TRBJ2-7	.	CATSPRGYLYEQYF	TGTGCCACCAGCCCTCGGGGATACCTCTACGAGCAGTACTTC
.	TRBV29-1	TRBJ1-1	TRBD1	CSVPGQGGNTEAFF	TGCAGCGTCCCGGGACAGGGAGGAAACACTGAAGCTTTCTTT
.	TRBV5-1	TRBJ2-7	TRBD2	CASSPVSGGAYEQYF	TGCGCCAGCAGCCCGGTATCGGGGGGGGCCTACGAGCAGTACTTC
.	TRBV2	TRBJ1-5	.	CASSQSGGGWSNQPQHF	TGTGCCAGCAGCCAATCTGGGGGGGGCTGGAGCAATCAGCCCCAGCATTTT
few	TRBV11-3	TRBJ2-1	.	CASSLEGNEQFF	TGTGCCAGCAGCTTAGAAGGGAATGAGCAGTTCTTC
.	TRBV9	TRBJ2-5	.	CASSVVPGDQETQYF	TGTGCCAGCAGCGTAGTCCCAGGGGACCAAGAGACCCAGTACTTC
.	TRBV20-1	TRBJ2-1	.	CSASSYNEQFF	TGCAGTGCTAGTAGTTACAATGAGCAGTTCTTC
.	TRBV5-1	TRBJ1-1	.	CASSLAAGEAFF	TGCGCCAGCAGCTTGGCAGCGGGTGAAGCTTTCTTT
.	TRBV6-1	TRBJ1-5	TRBD1	CASVEQGNQPQHF	TGTGCCAGCGTCGAACAGGGGAATCAGCCCCAGCATTTT
.	TRBV6-4	TRBJ2-5	.	CASSELRGETQYF	TGTGCCAGCAGTGAATTGAGAGGGGAGACCCAGTACTTC
.	TRBV6-6	TRBJ1-2	.	CATGLGVGDGYTF	TGTGCCACCGGGCTGGGGGTAGGGGATGGCTACACCTTC
.	TRBV6-1	TRBJ2-7	.	CASRAGAPREQYF	TGTGCCAGCAGGGCAGGGGCCCCCCGGGAGCAGTACTTC
few	TRBV5-1	TRBJ2-7	TRBD2	CASSQPQLAGDYEQYF	TGCGCCAGCAGCCAGCCGCAGCTAGCGGGAGACTACGAGCAGTACTTC
.	TRBV6-5	TRBJ1-4	TRBD1	CASRMVGQGEEKLFF	TGTGCCAGCAGGATGGTAGGACAGGGGGAAGAAAAACTGTTTTTT
.	TRBV5-5	TRBJ1-5	.	CASSSGVTYSNQPQHF	TGTGCCAGCAGCTCCGGGGTTACCTATAGCAATCAGCCCCAGCATTTT
once	TRBV29-1	TRBJ1-1	.	CSVEDRREGTEAFF	TGCAGCGTTGAAGATCGCAGGGAAGGCACTGAAGCTTTCTTT
.	TRBV2	TRBJ2-3	TRBD2	CAGLATADTQYF	TGTGCCGGACTAGCGACCGCAGATACGCAGTATTTT
.	TRBV7-6	TRBJ2-1	.	CASSLGHPSSYNEQFF	TGTGCCAGCAGCTTAGGACATCCGAGCTCCTACAATGAGCAGTTCTTC
.	TRBV28	TRBJ2-1	.	CASSRLPDGSYNEQFF	TGTGCCAGCAGCAGACTTCCGGACGGGTCCTACAATGAGCAGTTCTTC
.	TRBV7-8	TRBJ2-7	TRBD2	CASSLASGSSYEQYF	TGTGCCAGCAGCTTAGCCAGCGGGAGTTCCTACGAGCAGTACTTC
once	TRBV6-5	TRBJ2-1	.	CASSSVGGASYNEQFF	TGTGCCAGCAGTTCTGTGGGGGGCGCCTCCTACAATGAGCAGTTCTTC
few	TRBV7-9	TRBJ1-2	.	CASSPPGNYGYTF	TGTGCCAGCAGCCCCCCGGGCAACTATGGCTACACCTTC
.	TRBV2	TRBJ2-7	TRBD1	CASTLTGGYEQYF	TGTGCCAGCACCCTGACAGGGGGCTACGAGCAGTACTTC
few	TRBV2	TRBJ1-3	.	CASTRQARNTIYF	TGTGCCAGCACAAGACAGGCCAGAAACACCATATATTTT
.	TRBV5-4	TRBJ2-1	.	CASSLAITAEQFF	TGTGCCAGCAGCTTGGCCATTACAGCCGAGCAGTTCTTC
.	TRBV6-5	TRBJ2-7	.	CASSPSFTYSYEQYF	TGTGCCAGCAGTCCGTCCTTCACCTATTCCTACGAGCAGTACTTC